Presented here are 22 T cell receptor beta chains from one specimen sequenced in a study of blood T cells in healthy people across ages (dated by TCRdb to about 2015). The protocol used for the library was 5' RACE. The sequencing machine was an Illumina HiSeq 2500. A second about 6 to 11 cycle PCR used a sample-barcoded 5' primer and a J-beta primer mix. TCRdb reprocessing: public reads trimmed at Q25 with fastp, clones called with MiXCR, in-frame beta chains kept. Records with the same CDR3 protein are collapsed into one entry carrying the most frequent genes and DNA. Recorded for this sample are more than 1.4 million distinct CDR3 sequences; around two fifths of them occurred a single time. The ten top clones hold 7.9% of the sample. Sequencing was done on a sample of blood. The receptors shown here come from a young woman in good health.

As concerns this clonotype: A much larger clone differs by one base, so this may be a read error. The chain combines TRBV10-2 with TRBJ2-5; 9 bases line up with TRBD1. The J call may be faulty, since TRBJ2-7 better matches the DNA end. CDR3 size: 15 residues. Germline CDR1 and CDR2: WSHSY and SAAADI. CDR3 nucleotide sequence: TGCGCCAGCAGTGAGGTAAACAGGGGGCGGAACGAGCAGTACTTC. This translates into CASSEVNRGRNEQYF.

The V and J genes are TRBV30 and TRBJ2-7; TRBD2 agrees at 10 bases. V lost 0 bases to trimming and J lost 6 bases; unmatched junction nucleotides: 5. CDR3 length: 14 residues. Looked up from germline, CDR1 is GTSNPN and CDR2 is SVGIG (reference sequence). The CDR3 protein is CAWSVGLAGVEQYF. CDR3 in DNA: TGTGCCTGGAGTGTCGGTCTAGCGGGAGTCGAGCAGTACTTC.

The chain uses TRBV6-2 or TRBV6-3 and TRBJ2-1, with a weak D call TRBD1 (6 bases). Trimming took off 10 bases at V and 9 bases at J, with 13 bases between the two ends. The length of the CDR3 is 11 residues. The germline gives CDR1 MNHEY, CDR2 SVGEGT. In nucleotides, the CDR3 is TGTGCCATCCTTAGAGGGGGTGAGCAGTTCTTC. Protein product: CAILRGGEQFF.

This clonotype was detected a few times. The J gene is TRBJ1-3, the V gene TRBV3-1, with unresolved D. V was cut by 4 bases and J by 0 bases, with 7 bases left in between. Germline lookup yields CDR1 LGHDT and CDR2 YNNKEL (reference sequence). CDR3 size: 14 residues. CDR3 DNA sequence: TGTGCCAGCAGCCTGGTGGGCTCTGGAAACACCATATATTTT. This gives the protein CASSLVGSGNTIYF.

Turning to this clonotype: A junction boundary mismatches the germline segment, possibly from a read error. The J gene is TRBJ2-3, the V gene TRBV11-3; D possibly corresponds to TRBD2 (5 bases). Germline V gene sequence: CDR1 SGHNT, CDR2 YENEEA. There are 14 residues in the CDR3. The CDR3 DNA follows: TGTGCCAGCAGCTTAGGGTCGGTGAGGGATACGCGGTATTTT. It yields the protein CASSLGSVRDTRYF.

This sequence joins TRBV10-3 and TRBJ1-1; 11 bases agree with TRBD1. The germline CDR1 and CDR2 sequences are ENHRY and SYGVKD. The ends lost 4 bases at V and 3 bases at J; junction bases unmatched: 1. The CDR3 loop spans 14 amino acids. The CDR3 is CAISVGQGDTEAFF. CDR3 in DNA: TGTGCCATCAGTGTGGGACAGGGGGACACTGAAGCTTTCTTT.

This chain uses TRBV4-1 with TRBJ2-7; 13 nucleotides match TRBD2. V gave up 4 bases and J gave up 3 bases; unmatched junction bases: 3. Germline V gives CDR1 MGHRA, CDR2 YSYEKL. The CDR3 runs to 15 residues. The DNA for the CDR3 is TGCGCCAGCAGCCTAGGGACTAGCGGGATCTACGAGCAGTACTTC. Its protein is CASSLGTSGIYEQYF.

The CDR3 DNA reads TGTGCCAGCACCCCGGACACATACAATGAGCAGTTCTTC. The encoded protein is CASTPDTYNEQFF. The chain is built from TRBV27 and TRBJ2-1; D possibly corresponds to TRBD1 (5 bases). CDR1 and CDR2 from the germline V gene are MNHEY and SMNVEV (reference sequence). Trimming cost V 7 bases and J 4 bases, with 11 bases left between them. This CDR3 spans 13 amino acids.

The chain employs TRBV12-3 or TRBV12-4 and TRBJ2-1; TRBD1 might be the D (6 bases). Trimming cost V 8 bases and J 8 bases, with 16 bases left between them. The CDR3 is 13 amino acids. In DNA, the CDR3 is TGTGCCAGCGGAAGAGGGGGACGGGATGAGCAGTTCTTC. This encodes CASGRGGRDEQFF.

The chain uses TRBV5-6 and TRBJ2-1, with D possibly being TRBD1 (5 bases). This CDR3 comprises 19 residues. Germline V gives CDR1 SGHDT, CDR2 YYEEEE. Trimming took 0 bases from V and 3 from J, leaving 22 bases between them. CDR3 in amino acids: CASSLASRVRTIVYNEQFF. The CDR3 nucleotides are TGTGCCAGCAGCTTGGCCAGTAGGGTCCGGACAATAGTCTACAATGAGCAGTTCTTC. Variable domain in full (rest from reference TRBV5-6 and TRBJ2-1): DAGVTQSPTHLIKTRGQQVTLRCSPKSGHDTVSWYQQALGQGPQFIFQYYEEEERQRGNFPDRFSGHQFPNYSSELNVNALLLGDSALYLCASSLASRVRTIVYNEQFFGPGTRLTVL.

This clonotype occurred a few times. The chain has TRBV20-1 and TRBJ2-1; no definite D call. The CDR3 has 10 residues. The V end was cut by 6 bases, the J end by 7 bases, with 7 bases between. Germline-derived CDR1 and CDR2 are DFQATT and SNEGSKA (reference sequence). CDR3 in DNA: TGCAGTGCCACCCCTAATGAGCAGTTCTTC. As protein: CSATPNEQFF.

This clonotype was observed a handful of times. V is TRBV20-1 and J is TRBJ1-2; a possible D gene is TRBD1 (5 bases). Germline V gene lookup returns CDR1 DFQATT and CDR2 SNEGSKA (reference sequence). This CDR3 region has 14 residues. V lost 6 bases and J 1 base, leaving 15 bases between the germline ends. The CDR3 DNA reads TGCAGTGCCACACAGGCGGGGGATAACTATGGCTACACCTTC. This codes for CSATQAGDNYGYTF.

The J gene is TRBJ2-1, the V gene TRBV7-3; TRBD2 agrees at 7 bases. Germline values: CDR1 SGHTA, CDR2 FQGTGA. Trimming removed 4 bases from V and 10 bases from J; junction bases left unmatched: 10. The CDR3 extends over 14 amino acids. CDR3 region: CASSSGLGRGEQFF. CDR3 coding DNA: TGTGCCAGCAGCTCAGGACTAGGTCGCGGAGAGCAGTTCTTC.

The chain combines TRBV12-3 or TRBV12-4 with TRBJ2-7, with 9 bases that match TRBD2. The CDR3 covers 15 residues. The ends lost 1 base at V and 6 bases at J; junction bases unmatched: 7. Written as DNA, the CDR3 is TGTGCCAGCAGTTTAGGGAGTGGCGGGAGGGGCGAGCAGTACTTC. The encoded protein is CASSLGSGGRGEQYF.

The chain joins TRBV7-3 to TRBJ2-3; no reliable D call. V was clipped by 4 bases and J by 6 bases, with 11 bases between them. Germline V gene sequence: CDR1 SGHTA, CDR2 FQGTGA. The CDR3 extends over 13 amino acids. CDR3 protein: CASSSSRSDTQYF. In nucleotides, the CDR3 is TGTGCCAGCAGCTCCTCTCGTTCGGATACGCAGTATTTT. Looking up the rest from reference TRBV7-3 and TRBJ2-3 gives the full variable domain: GAGVSQTPSNKVTEKGKYVELRCDPISGHTALYWYRQSLGQGPEFLIYFQGTGAADDSGLPNDRFFAVRPEGSVSTLKIQRTERGDSAVYLCASSSSRSDTQYFGPGTRLTVL.

The rearrangement uses TRBV7-2 and TRBJ2-5; a weak D match, TRBD2 (5 bases). The CDR3 is 12 amino acids. Germline V gives CDR1 SGHTA, CDR2 FQGNSA. Trimming took off 5 bases at V and 9 bases at J, with 13 bases between the two ends. Written as DNA, the CDR3 is TGTGCCAGCAGCCTTCCCCTGGAGGCCCAGTACTTC. Encoded protein: CASSLPLEAQYF.

CDR3 amino acids: CSALAGEETQYF. CDR3 bases: TGCAGCGCCTTAGCGGGGGAAGAGACCCAGTACTTC. V usage is TRBV29-1 and J usage is TRBJ2-7, with 9 bases matching TRBD2. The better agreement between TRBJ2-5 and the DNA end casts doubt on the J call. Germline V lookup: CDR1 SQVTM, CDR2 ANQGSEA. The CDR3 length is 12 residues.

This clonotype was observed a handful of times. V usage is TRBV18 and J usage is TRBJ1-1; no clear D gene. V was pared by 1 base and J by 0 bases, with 9 bases between. This CDR3 has 15 residues. CDR1 and CDR2 from the germline V gene are KGHSH and LQKENI. The CDR3 here is CASSPRTAMNTEAFF. As DNA, the CDR3 is TGTGCCAGCTCACCACGGACCGCTATGAACACTGAAGCTTTCTTT.

J is TRBJ1-2 and V is TRBV18, with a tentative D call TRBD1 (6 bases). Trimming removed 3 bases from V and 5 bases from J, with 10 bases in between. The germline gives CDR1 KGHSH, CDR2 LQKENI. The CDR3 contains 13 residues. This CDR3 is CASSPSDSYGYTF. The CDR3 DNA is TGTGCCAGCTCACCCTCGGACAGTTATGGCTACACCTTC.

The V and J genes are TRBV10-3 and TRBJ2-1; D assignment may be TRBD1 or TRBD2 (7 bases each). V shed 6 bases and J shed 10 bases, with 22 bases lying between them. CDR1 ENHRY and CDR2 SYGVKD come from the germline V gene. The CDR3 is made up of 15 amino acids. In nucleotides, the CDR3 is TGTGCCATCAGCCGAACGACAGGGACTAATTACGAGCAGTTCTTC. Translation: CAISRTTGTNYEQFF.

The rearrangement links TRBV9 to TRBJ2-7, with D maybe TRBD2 (6 bases). Germline V CDR1 and CDR2: SGDLS, YYNGEE. This CDR3 is 15 amino acids long. V was shortened by 4 bases and J by 0 bases, with 14 bases between the two germline ends. The CDR3 loop reads CASSPSGQSSYEQYF. In nucleotides, the CDR3 is TGTGCCAGCAGCCCCAGCGGGCAAAGCTCCTACGAGCAGTACTTC.

The chain recombines TRBV20-1 with TRBJ2-5; tentatively, D is TRBD2 (5 bases). Germline CDR1 and CDR2: DFQATT and SNEGSKA (reference sequence). Trimming took 3 bases from V and 4 from J, leaving 24 bases between them. There are 17 residues in the CDR3. The CDR3 sequence: CSASSGSERKMAETQYF. The CDR3 region has the DNA TGCAGTGCTAGTAGTGGTTCGGAGCGGAAAATGGCAGAGACCCAGTACTTC.